The T cell receptor beta chain under discussion was sequenced for a study of blood T cells in healthy people across ages (dated by TCRdb to the mid-2010s). About the investigation overall: In model experiments, template switching captured roughly one uniquely barcoded TCR beta cDNA molecule for every two T cells. Age-related changes in TCR beta repertoire diversity were measured in the study by deep sequencing normalized with unique cDNA molecular identifiers. To avoid experimental bias, donors of different ages were spread randomly across the sequencing lanes. Four age groups were formed from the donors: young (average approximately 16 years), middle-aged (approximately 40), aged (approximately 60) and long-lived (around 80). Two additional independent replicas of 1 million unique cDNA reads from the same blood draw were analyzed for two donors (one aged 18 to 30 and one aged 80 or older). The paper's findings and limits, for the study overall: Since profiling was done on bulk unsorted PBMCs, naive and antigen-experienced compartments could not be conclusively compared. There was a strong correlation between observed TCR beta diversity and the percentage of naive T cells measured by flow cytometry. The long-lived group showed more naive CD4+ T cells, fewer expanded clones and increased TCR diversity than the aged group, suggesting age selection. Donor CMV infection status was unknown, potentially confounding age-related changes in expanded clonotypes. Estimates of total diversity from one million sequenced T cells were regarded as lower bounds and underestimates. Observed TCR beta diversity per million T cells fell roughly linearly with age, and a significant reduction was already apparent by age roughly 40.

The donors were roughly 40 Caucasian individuals from Russia, aged 6 to 90 years, who were systemically healthy. Each donor gave roughly 9 milliliters of peripheral blood, drawn into EDTA-treated Vacutainer tubes. Ficoll-Paque density-gradient centrifugation was used to isolate PBMCs, with at least 6 million per sample. Trizol reagent was used to extract total RNA from the PBMCs, yielding at least 6 micrograms per sample. The percentages of naive CD45RAhigh/CD27high T cells were determined by flow cytometry on a PBMC aliquot from every donor. A remark on this clonotype: Its antigen has not been determined. No base quality values were provided; no much bigger clone lies one nucleotide off.

The germline V gene gives CDR1 as SGHAT and CDR2 as FQNNGV. Deletion took 6 bases off V and 2 bases off J, with a span of 11 bases between the germline ends. The CDR3 starts with the cysteine, ends with the phenylalanine, and has 14 residues. The sequence is cut down to CDR3 DNA, 42 bases in frame from base 1. Library prep was done by 5' RACE. The second PCR ran for about 6 to 12 cycles and used a J-beta primer mix along with a sample-barcoded 5' primer. A template-switch 5' adaptor carrying 12 random nucleotides introduced a unique molecular identifier onto each TCR beta cDNA molecule. At least 3 million CDR3-containing paired-end reads were obtained from each sample. The Mint cDNA synthesis kit, primed by a TRBC-specific oligonucleotide, was used to synthesize first-strand cDNA from all RNA. After uracil-DNA glycosylase treatment, a first 18-cycle PCR used universal primers M1SS and BC2_uni_R on all cDNA. The study's own analysis went as follows. For normalization, 1 million high-quality reads, each with a distinct molecular identifier, were randomly selected from each sample. Reads sharing molecular identifiers were discarded rather than binned into consensus sequences. MiTCR, set to a Q25 quality threshold and the strictest error-elimination algorithm, was used for CDR3 identification, clonotype clustering and error correction. A nonparametric unseen species model with Euler transformation was used to estimate lower-bound total TCR beta diversity. Clones were called with MiXCR by TCRdb after fastp trimmed the public reads at Q25, and only in-frame beta chains were retained. CDR3 protein duplicates are merged, each entry listing the most common genes and DNA. It is TCRdb's table, rather than the study itself, that gives the V and J calls and clone size. The sample table holds approximately 1,700,000 distinct CDR3 sequences, of which roughly two fifths were seen once. Jointly, the top ten make up roughly 23% of the sample.

This clonotype was sampled from a human donor in good health. The rearrangement combines TRBV11-2 with TRBJ2-1; a tentative D match to TRBD1 spans 6 bases. Sequencing was carried out using blood. The DNA reads TGTGCCAGCAGAACAGGGTGGGCCTACAATGAGCAGTTCTTC. It translates as CASRTGWAYNEQFF.